This T cell receptor (beta chain) was found in a study of T cell repertoires in cytomegalovirus infection. Overall study context: Recently identified HLA-C-restricted CMV epitopes were among the peptides used. CMV infection together with matching HLA type was indicated by public TCR beta signatures.

This clonotype has just one count. The antigen is not known. This CDR3 region has 15 residues. Germline CDR1 is SGHNT and CDR2 is YYREEE (reference sequence). V dropped 0 bases and J dropped 1; count of bases not matched to a gene: 3. Each CDR3 protein gets one entry after TCRdb re-called the reads with MiXCR. The table lists 830,000 or so distinct CDR3 sequences, about 31% of them singletons. The study's findings and limits: Of the TCR beta families, the public ones yielded a cumulative frequency that identified carriers of CMV plus the relevant HLA. HLA-C-restricted CMV clonotypes gave the most frequent clonotype in two of eight donors.

The material was cultured CD8+ T cells from PBMCs, obtained from culture after CMV antigen stimulation. The sequence came from a human donor in good health (CMV status not recorded). Some clones in this sample may be carry-over from other donors' samples. The rearrangement uses TRBV5-4 and TRBJ1-1; 7 bases agree with TRBD1. For the CDR3, the DNA is TGTGCCAGCAGCTTGGCCAAGGGGGCGAACACTGAAGCTTTCTTT. It specifies CASSLAKGANTEAFF. The full variable domain, rest sourced from reference TRBV5-4 and TRBJ1-1, is ETGVTQSPTHLIKTRGQQVTLRCSSQSGHNTVSWYQQALGQGPQFIFQYYREEENGRGNFPPRFSGLQFPNYSSELNVNALELDDSALYLCASSLAKGANTEAFFGQGTRLTVV.